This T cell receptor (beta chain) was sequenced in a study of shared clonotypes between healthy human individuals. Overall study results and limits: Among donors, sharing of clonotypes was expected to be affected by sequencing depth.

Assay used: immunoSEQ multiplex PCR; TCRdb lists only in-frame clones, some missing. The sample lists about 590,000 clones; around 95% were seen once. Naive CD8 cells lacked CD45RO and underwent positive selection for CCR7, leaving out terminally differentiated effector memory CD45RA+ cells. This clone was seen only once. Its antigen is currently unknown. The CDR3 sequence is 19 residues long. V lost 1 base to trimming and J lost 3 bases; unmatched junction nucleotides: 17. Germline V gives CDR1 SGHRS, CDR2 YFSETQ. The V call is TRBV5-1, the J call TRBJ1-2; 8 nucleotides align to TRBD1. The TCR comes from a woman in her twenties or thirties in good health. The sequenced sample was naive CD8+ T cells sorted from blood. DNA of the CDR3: TGCGCCAGCAGCTTGTGGCTTGACAGGGGCGGCCCATTAGACTATGGCTACACCTTC. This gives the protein CASSLWLDRGGPLDYGYTF.